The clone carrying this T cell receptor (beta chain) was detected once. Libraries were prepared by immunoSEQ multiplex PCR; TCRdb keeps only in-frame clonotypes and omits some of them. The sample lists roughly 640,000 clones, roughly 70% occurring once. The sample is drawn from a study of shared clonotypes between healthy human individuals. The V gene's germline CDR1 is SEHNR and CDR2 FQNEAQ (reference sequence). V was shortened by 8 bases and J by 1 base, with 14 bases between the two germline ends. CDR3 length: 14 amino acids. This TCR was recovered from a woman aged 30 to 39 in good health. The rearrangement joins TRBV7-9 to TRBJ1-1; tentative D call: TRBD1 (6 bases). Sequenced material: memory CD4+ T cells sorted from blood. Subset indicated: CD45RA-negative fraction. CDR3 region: CASSWGTRNTEAFF. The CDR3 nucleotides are TGTGCCAGCTCCTGGGGGACACGGAACACTGAAGCTTTCTTT.